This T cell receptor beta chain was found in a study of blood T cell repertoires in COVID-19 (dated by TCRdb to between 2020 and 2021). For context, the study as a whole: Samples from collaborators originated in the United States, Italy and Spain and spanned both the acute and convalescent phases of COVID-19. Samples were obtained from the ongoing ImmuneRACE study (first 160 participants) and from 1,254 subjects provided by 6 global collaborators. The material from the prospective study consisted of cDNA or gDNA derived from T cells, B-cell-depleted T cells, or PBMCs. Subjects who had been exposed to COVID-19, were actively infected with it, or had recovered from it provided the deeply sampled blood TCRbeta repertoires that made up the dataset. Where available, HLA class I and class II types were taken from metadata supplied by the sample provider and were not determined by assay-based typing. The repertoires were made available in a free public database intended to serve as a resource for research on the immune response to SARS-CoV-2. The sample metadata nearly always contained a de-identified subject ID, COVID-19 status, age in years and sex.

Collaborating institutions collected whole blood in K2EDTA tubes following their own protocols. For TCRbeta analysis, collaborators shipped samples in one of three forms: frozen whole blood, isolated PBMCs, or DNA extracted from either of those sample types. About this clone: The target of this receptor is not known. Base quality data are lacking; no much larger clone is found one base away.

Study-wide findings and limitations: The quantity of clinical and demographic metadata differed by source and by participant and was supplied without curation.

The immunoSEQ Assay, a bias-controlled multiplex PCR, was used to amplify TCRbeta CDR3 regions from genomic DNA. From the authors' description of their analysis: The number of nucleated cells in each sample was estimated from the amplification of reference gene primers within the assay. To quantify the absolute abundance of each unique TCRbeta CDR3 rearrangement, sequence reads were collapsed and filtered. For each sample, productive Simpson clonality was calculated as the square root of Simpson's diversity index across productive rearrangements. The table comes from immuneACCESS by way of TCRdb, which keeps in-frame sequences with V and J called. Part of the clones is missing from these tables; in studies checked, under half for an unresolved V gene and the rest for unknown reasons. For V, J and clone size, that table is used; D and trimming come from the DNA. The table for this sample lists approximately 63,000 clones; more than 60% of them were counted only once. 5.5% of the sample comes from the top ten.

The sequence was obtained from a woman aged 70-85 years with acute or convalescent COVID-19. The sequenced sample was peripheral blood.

The nucleotide sequence is given as TGTGCCAGCAGCTTCACAGGGGTGGGCTCCTACGAGCAGTACTTC. Translated, this gives CASSFTGVGSYEQYF. The V and J segments used are TRBV7-2 and TRBJ2-7; 7 bases in the junction line up with TRBD1. Compared with germline, V lacks 3 bases and J lacks 0 bases; bases without a gene match: 5. The CDR3, cysteine through phenylalanine, is 15 amino acids long. Kept here is only the CDR3 DNA, which spans 45 bases and is read in frame from base 1. Reading the germline V gene gives CDR1 SGHTA and CDR2 FQGNSA.